Listed below are T cell receptor beta chains from one sample, sequenced in a study of T cells in Graves' hyperthyroidism and ophthalmopathy. A single record per CDR3 protein comes from TCRdb applying MiXCR to the multiplex PCR reads. The sample lists 300,000 to 500,000 distinct CDR3 sequences, about 14% occurring once. Sequencing was performed on blood. The receptors stem from a man aged 45-60 years with Graves' ophthalmopathy. CDR3s include the opening cysteine and the closing phenylalanine or tryptophan. A D gene is named only where the DNA matches it firmly. Clone size is shown for a subset of rows, as once, few, many or a class of expanded clone.

v_gene: TRBV3-1
d_gene: TRBD1
j_gene: TRBJ2-1
abundance: many
CDR3nt: TGTGCCAGCAGCCCCCGGGACAGGGGGTCGGCGACCTACAATGAGCAGTTCTTC
CDR3aa: CASSPRDRGSATYNEQFF

v_gene: TRBV18
d_gene: TRBD1
j_gene: TRBJ1-5
abundance: many
CDR3nt: TGTGCCAGCTCACTAGGACAGGATAATCAGCCCCAGCATTTT
CDR3aa: CASSLGQDNQPQHF

v_gene: TRBV20-1
d_gene: NA
j_gene: TRBJ2-1
abundance: many
CDR3nt: TGCAGTGCTACCACCTGGGCGAGCTCCTACAATGAGCAGTTCTTC
CDR3aa: CSATTWASSYNEQFF

v_gene: TRBV6-5
d_gene: NA
j_gene: TRBJ2-1
abundance: few
CDR3nt: TGTGCCAGCCAGGAGGGCGATCGGGGGTCCTACAATGAGCAGTTCTTC
CDR3aa: CASQEGDRGSYNEQFF

v_gene: TRBV20-1
d_gene: NA
j_gene: TRBJ2-7
abundance: NA
CDR3nt: TGCAGTGCTAGAGTTCTAGGCTACGAGCAGTACTTC
CDR3aa: CSARVLGYEQYF

v_gene: TRBV20-1
d_gene: NA
j_gene: TRBJ2-5
abundance: many
CDR3nt: TGCAGTGCTATTCCGCCACAGGGTACGAAGACCCAGTACTTC
CDR3aa: CSAIPPQGTKTQYF

v_gene: TRBV5-1
d_gene: NA
j_gene: TRBJ2-2
abundance: many
CDR3nt: TGCGCCAGCGGGAGGCAGGGGAACACCGGGGAGCTGTTTTTT
CDR3aa: CASGRQGNTGELFF

v_gene: TRBV6-2/TRBV6-3
d_gene: NA
j_gene: TRBJ2-1
abundance: many
CDR3nt: TGTGCCAGCAGTTACAAGGGCTCCTACAATGAGCAGTTCTTC
CDR3aa: CASSYKGSYNEQFF

v_gene: TRBV10-2
d_gene: NA
j_gene: TRBJ2-7
abundance: many
CDR3nt: TGCGCCAGCATCGAGGGACGGCCGTCCGAGCAGTACTTC
CDR3aa: CASIEGRPSEQYF

v_gene: TRBV6-5
d_gene: NA
j_gene: TRBJ2-2
abundance: NA
CDR3nt: TGTGCCAGCAGTTACATTCCGGGGGAGCTGTTTTTT
CDR3aa: CASSYIPGELFF

v_gene: TRBV5-1
d_gene: NA
j_gene: TRBJ2-2
abundance: NA
CDR3nt: TGCGCCAGCAGCCTGATAGGGTATGAAATCACCGGGGAGCTGTTTTTT
CDR3aa: CASSLIGYEITGELFF